This TCR beta chain was obtained from a study of post-analysis software for immune sequencing data. Tagging with unique molecular identifiers was a feature of the TCR beta cDNA libraries. In TCRdb, the PCR reads were re-called with MiXCR into one record per CDR3 protein. The sample carries about 570,000 distinct CDR3 sequences, around 36% recorded once. Overall study findings and caveats: Patients with multiple sclerosis recorded significantly lower normalized Chao1 diversity than controls, the study found.

This clonotype was recorded many times. Its antigen is as yet unknown. The sequence came from a girl under 18 with multiple sclerosis. Sequenced: blood.

The CDR3 here is CASSYSPGPYEQYF. CDR3 sequence (DNA): TGTGCCAGCAGTTACTCCCCGGGCCCCTACGAGCAGTACTTC. The V and J genes are TRBV6-2 or TRBV6-3 and TRBJ2-7; D is unclear. Germline CDR1 reads MNHEY; CDR2 reads SVGEGT. This CDR3 contains 14 residues. V lost 0 bases and J 2 bases, leaving 8 bases between the germline ends.